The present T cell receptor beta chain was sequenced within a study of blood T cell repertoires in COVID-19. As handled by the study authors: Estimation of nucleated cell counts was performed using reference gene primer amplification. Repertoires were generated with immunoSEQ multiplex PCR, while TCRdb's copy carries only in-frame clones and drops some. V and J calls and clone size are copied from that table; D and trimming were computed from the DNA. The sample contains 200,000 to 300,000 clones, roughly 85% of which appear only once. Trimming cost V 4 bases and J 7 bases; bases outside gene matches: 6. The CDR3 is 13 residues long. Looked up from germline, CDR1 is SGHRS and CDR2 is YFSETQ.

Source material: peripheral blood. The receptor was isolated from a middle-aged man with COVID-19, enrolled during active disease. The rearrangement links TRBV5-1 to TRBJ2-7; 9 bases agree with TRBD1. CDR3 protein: CASSPGTGREQYF. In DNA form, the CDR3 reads TGCGCCAGCAGCCCAGGGACAGGGCGGGAGCAGTACTTC.